This T cell receptor (beta chain) originates from a study of early T cells in non-severe SARS-CoV-2 infection. TCRdb reprocessed the 5' RACE reads via MiXCR and lists one record per CDR3 protein. The sample lists about 81,000 distinct CDR3 sequences, 5.5% to 7.5% occurring once. The CDR3 has 15 amino acids. V lost 10 bases to trimming and J lost 1 base; unmatched junction nucleotides: 6. This receptor was obtained from an adult who was a healthcare worker with PCR-confirmed SARS-CoV-2 infection or an uninfected control (not recorded which). V usage is TRBV12-3 or TRBV12-4 and J usage is TRBJ2-5; 13 bases map to TRBD2. The sequenced sample was whole blood. The CDR3: CATRLAGGFQETQYF. CDR3 nucleotides: TGTGCCACCAGACTAGCGGGAGGTTTCCAAGAGACCCAGTACTTC.